This T cell receptor beta chain was found in a study of CD8 T cells in ankylosing spondylitis. General observations from the study: Seemingly distinctive of ankylosing spondylitis blood was a TCR beta motif formed by eight highly homologous variants. Previous work reported some of these motif variants in the synovial fluid and blood of reactive arthritis. CD8+ cells made up the disease-linked clones, which were relatively rare in peripheral blood.

As the method for making TCR beta libraries, quantitative 5'-RACE with molecular barcodes was used. TCRdb independently ran MiXCR on the 5' RACE reads; one entry per CDR3 protein. The profile shows over 200,000 distinct CDR3 sequences, about 11% of them singletons. As regards this clonotype: Its antigen is unidentified.

This CDR3 contains 13 residues. Trimming removed 3 bases from V and 8 bases from J, with 11 bases in between. Germline values: CDR1 SGHTA, CDR2 FQGTGA. This chain links TRBV7-3 with TRBJ2-1, with a tentative D call TRBD1 (5 bases). Sequenced material: blood, either unsorted or a sorted T cell fraction (not recorded which). This TCR was recovered from a male donor with ankylosing spondylitis or in good health (not recorded which). The CDR3 sequence is CASSFQGSHEQFF. CDR3 bases: TGTGCCAGCAGCTTCCAGGGATCGCATGAGCAGTTCTTC.